Listed here is a single T cell receptor (beta chain). Its antigen is unknown. Looked up from germline, CDR1 is ENHRY and CDR2 is SYGVKD. This CDR3 is built from 15 residues. Trimming at V came to 6 bases and at J to 5 bases, leaving 8 bases not matched to a gene. PCR was performed using 60 Vbeta and 13 Jbeta primers. The data were produced by immunoSEQ multiplex PCR, yet TCRdb's version contains in-frame clones alone and is incomplete. The table includes some 85,000 clones, around 75% detected once. The record originates from a study of cytomegalovirus exposure and HLA in healthy donors. Points from the study as a whole: Sequences of the TCR beta chain were said to predict the HLA-A and HLA-B alleles of most subjects accurately. More clonal expansion characterized HLA-associated TCR beta chains than equally common others in a later analysis. A later analysis reported that several of the most significant clusters appeared to be linked to common viral pathogens, among them Epstein-Barr virus. Earlier analysis looked at TCR beta V segments, and most were productive about 87% or about 30% of the time.

Sequencing was done on a sample of PBMCs. This sequence originates from a man in his forties in good health and CMV-seronegative. The chain recombines TRBV10-3 with TRBJ2-2; 8 positions match TRBD1. In DNA, the CDR3 is TGTGCCATCAGGAAGGGACAGGCGGGGACCGGGGAGCTGTTTTTT. Translation gives CAIRKGQAGTGELFF.